Listed here are 6 T cell receptor beta chains from one sample, sequenced in a study of chemoradiotherapy in HPV16-positive cancers. This table comes from immunoSEQ multiplex PCR, and its TCRdb copy is limited to in-frame clones, with some not included. This table has fewer than 6,000 clones, roughly 85% appearing once. The source material was tumor tissue, sampled from a patient who underwent chemoradiotherapy. The receptor source for this set is a human donor with HPV-associated anogenital cancer.

The rearrangement joins TRBV27 to TRBJ2-1; D is unresolved. Germline V gives CDR1 MNHEY, CDR2 SMNVEV (reference sequence). Trimming took 6 bases from V and 9 from J, leaving 12 bases between them. The CDR3 runs to 12 residues. In nucleotides, the CDR3 is TGTGCCAGCAGCTCGGCTGTCAGTGAGCAGTTCTTC. This codes for CASSSAVSEQFF.

The genes are TRBV27 and TRBJ2-7; D perhaps matches TRBD1 (6 bases). The CDR3 extends over 14 amino acids. The germline gives CDR1 MNHEY, CDR2 SMNVEV (reference sequence). The V and J ends lost 0 bases and 2 bases respectively, with 8 bases between them. CDR3 in DNA: TGTGCCAGCAGTTTATCGGACAGAACCTACGAGCAGTACTTC. It specifies CASSLSDRTYEQYF.

The J gene is TRBJ2-1, the V gene TRBV7-2; D is ambiguous. The V end lost 2 bases, the J end lost 0 bases, and 8 bases lay between the germline ends. This CDR3 has 15 amino acids. Germline CDR1 reads SGHTA; CDR2 reads FQGNSA. The CDR3 reads CASSLSESSYNEQFF. The CDR3 DNA is TGTGCCAGCAGCTTATCTGAGAGCTCCTACAATGAGCAGTTCTTC.

In its sample, this clone was seen once. The V gene is TRBV5-4, the J gene TRBJ2-3; 7 positions match TRBD1. The CDR3 runs 13 residues. Trimming removed 1 base from V and 4 bases from J; junction bases left unmatched: 0. Germline values: CDR1 SGHNT, CDR2 YYREEE (reference sequence). The DNA of the CDR3 is TGTGCCAGCAGCTTGACAGGGGCAGATACGCAGTATTTT. Residues: CASSLTGADTQYF.

The rearrangement links TRBV10-3 to TRBJ1-1; maybe TRBD1 (6 bases). V shed 2 bases and J shed 1 base, with 11 bases lying between them. Germline CDR1 ENHRY, CDR2 SYGVKD. The CDR3 runs to 15 residues. CDR3 coding DNA: TGTGCCATCAGTGAGAGACTGGGACAGAACACTGAAGCTTTCTTT. It encodes CAISERLGQNTEAFF.

This clone was seen once. The genes are TRBV4-1 and TRBJ2-7, with 9 nucleotides matching TRBD1. The CDR3 spans 15 residues. CDR1 is MGHRA and CDR2 is YSYEKL in the germline V gene. Trimming removed 5 bases from V and 4 bases from J; junction bases left unmatched: 9. CDR3 bases: TGCGCCAGCAGCGCGGAACAGGGGGCAGTATACGAGCAGTACGTC. Protein product: CASSAEQGAVYEQYV.